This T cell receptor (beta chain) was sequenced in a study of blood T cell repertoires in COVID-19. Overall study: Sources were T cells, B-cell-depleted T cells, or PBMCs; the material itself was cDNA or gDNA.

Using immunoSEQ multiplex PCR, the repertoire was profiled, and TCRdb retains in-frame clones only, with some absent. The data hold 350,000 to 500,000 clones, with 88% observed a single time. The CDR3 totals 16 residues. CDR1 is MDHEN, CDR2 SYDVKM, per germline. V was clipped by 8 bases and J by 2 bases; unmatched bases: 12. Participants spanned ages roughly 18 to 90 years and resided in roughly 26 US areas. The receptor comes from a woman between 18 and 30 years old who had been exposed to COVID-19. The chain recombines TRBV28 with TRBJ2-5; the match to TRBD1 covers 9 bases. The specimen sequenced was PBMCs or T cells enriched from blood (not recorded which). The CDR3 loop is CASGKPGTGKQETQYF. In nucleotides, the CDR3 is TGTGCCAGCGGTAAACCCGGGACAGGGAAGCAAGAGACCCAGTACTTC. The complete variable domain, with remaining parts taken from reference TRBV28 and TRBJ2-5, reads DVKVTQSSRYLVKRTGEKVFLECVQDMDHENMFWYRQDPGLGLRLIYFSYDVKMKEKGDIPEGYSVSREKKERFSLILESASTNQTSMYLCASGKPGTGKQETQYFGPGTRLLVL.